Listed below are T cell receptor beta chains from one sample, sequenced in a study of shared clonotypes between healthy human individuals. Only in-frame clones appear in the TCRdb table, and some are missing; sequencing was by immunoSEQ multiplex PCR. The sample records 1,400,000 or so clones, 98% being singletons. The sequenced sample consisted of naive CD4+ T cells sorted from blood. The receptors derive from a man under 40 in good health. Both conserved end residues are part of each CDR3. The D gene is left open where the match is weak. Size is stated for part of the rows, as once, few or many counts, or as a class when the clone is expanded.

v_call: TRBV6-5; clone_size: once; d_call: NA; j_call: TRBJ1-5; cdr3_nt: TGTGCCAGCAGCAACAGCCCGGGCAATCAGCCCCAGCATTTT; cdr3_aa: CASSNSPGNQPQHF
v_call: TRBV12-5; clone_size: NA; d_call: NA; j_call: TRBJ2-3; cdr3_nt: TGTGCTAGTGGTTTGCGTAAAGGGGCCAGAGATACGCAGTATTTT; cdr3_aa: CASGLRKGARDTQYF
v_call: TRBV19; clone_size: NA; d_call: TRBD1; j_call: TRBJ2-3; cdr3_nt: TGTGCCAGTAGCGGGACAGGGGGGTCAGATACGCAGTATTTT; cdr3_aa: CASSGTGGSDTQYF
v_call: TRBV7-2; clone_size: NA; d_call: NA; j_call: TRBJ2-1; cdr3_nt: TGTGCCAGCAGCTTAGGTGGCGGATACTACAATGAGCAGTTCTTC; cdr3_aa: CASSLGGGYYNEQFF
v_call: TRBV6-1; clone_size: NA; d_call: NA; j_call: TRBJ2-7; cdr3_nt: TGTGCCAGTTTTGGGGGGATTCTTTACGAGCAGTACTTC; cdr3_aa: CASFGGILYEQYF
v_call: TRBV5-8; clone_size: NA; d_call: TRBD2; j_call: TRBJ2-1; cdr3_nt: TGTGCCAGCAGCTTCCAGCTAGCGGGGTTCTCCTACAATGAGCAGTTCTTC; cdr3_aa: CASSFQLAGFSYNEQFF
v_call: TRBV30; clone_size: NA; d_call: NA; j_call: TRBJ1-4; cdr3_nt: TGTGCCTGGAGTGTCGGGACTCCTTCTGAACTGTTTTTT; cdr3_aa: CAWSVGTPSELFF
v_call: TRBV28; clone_size: NA; d_call: TRBD1; j_call: TRBJ1-1; cdr3_nt: TGTGCCAGCGAAGCCCCCGGACAGGTGGGGGAAGCTTTCTTT; cdr3_aa: CASEAPGQVGEAFF
v_call: TRBV5-6; clone_size: NA; d_call: TRBD2; j_call: TRBJ2-5; cdr3_nt: TGTGCCAGCAGCCAAATGGTAGCGGGAGGGCCGGTACAAGAGACCCAGTACTTC; cdr3_aa: CASSQMVAGGPVQETQYF
v_call: TRBV6-1; clone_size: NA; d_call: TRBD1; j_call: TRBJ1-5; cdr3_nt: TGTGCCAGCAGGGAGGGACAGGGAGATATGCAGCCCCAGCATTTT; cdr3_aa: CASREGQGDMQPQHF
v_call: TRBV5-6; clone_size: NA; d_call: TRBD1; j_call: TRBJ2-3; cdr3_nt: TGTGCCAGCAGCTTGGCCTTACGGGACAGGGGCACAGATACGCAGTATTTT; cdr3_aa: CASSLALRDRGTDTQYF